A single sample gave rise to the 27 T cell receptor beta chains below, sequenced in a study of blood T cell repertoires in COVID-19. Sequencing was performed with immunoSEQ multiplex PCR; in TCRdb, only in-frame clones are kept and a portion is missing. The data contain about 64,000 clones, about four fifths of them seen just once; the ten biggest clones take up 5% to 5.5%. The source material was peripheral blood. These receptors came from a human donor in a cohort sampled during active COVID-19.

This clone was detected once. This chain links TRBV5-1 with TRBJ2-1; 9 nucleotides match TRBD1. V trimming: 4 bases; J trimming: 2 bases; junction bases outside the gene matches: 4. This CDR3 comprises 15 residues. Germline values: CDR1 SGHRS, CDR2 YFSETQ. CDR3 coding DNA: TGCGCCAGCAGCCAGGGACAGGGTACCTACAATGAGCAGTTCTTC. Protein: CASSQGQGTYNEQFF.

The chain is built from TRBV28 and TRBJ2-7; 8 nucleotides agree with TRBD1. This CDR3 comprises 11 residues. With V trimmed by 5 bases and J by 13 bases, 7 bases remained unmatched. CDR1 is MDHEN and CDR2 is SYDVKM in the germline V gene. The CDR3 nucleotides are TGTGCCAGCAGTGACCGGACAGGGTGCTACTTC. This encodes CASSDRTGCYF.

This clone occurred many times. CDR3 sequence (DNA): TGTGCCAGTAGTTCCGAGGTTAGGTCGGCCCAGCCCCAGCATTTT. This sequence encodes CASSSEVRSAQPQHF. The V and J genes are TRBV19 and TRBJ1-5, with D hard to call. Germline V gene lookup returns CDR1 LNHDA and CDR2 SQIVND (reference sequence). The CDR3 totals 15 residues. The V gene lost 5 bases and the J gene lost 7 bases, with 18 bases spanning the gap.

The DNA for the CDR3 is TGTGCCAGCAGCCAGGGACAGTTCACAGATACGCAGTATTTT. It specifies CASSQGQFTDTQYF. The chain recombines TRBV3-1 (or the pseudogene TRBV3-2) with TRBJ2-3, with 7 bases that match TRBD1. V shed 3 bases and J 2 bases; nucleotides not matched to a gene: 2. Germline-derived CDR1 and CDR2 are LGHDT and YNNKEL (reference sequence). This CDR3 has 14 amino acids.

The rearrangement uses TRBV9 and TRBJ1-2; unclear D gene. CDR3 length equals 14 residues. Germline-derived CDR1 and CDR2 are SGDLS and YYNGEE. V shed 3 bases and J shed 5 bases, with 14 bases lying between them. CDR3 DNA sequence: TGTGCCAGCAGCGCCTGGGCGGGAAATTATGGCTACACCTTC. Translated, it gives CASSAWAGNYGYTF.

This clone was recorded a few times. The chain is built from TRBV10-2 and TRBJ2-5, with 8 bases identical to TRBD1. The V gene end was trimmed by 5 bases and the J gene end by 5 bases; junction bases not matched to a gene: 13. This CDR3 is 16 amino acids long. The germline V gene has CDR1 WSHSY and CDR2 SAAADI. CDR3 region: CASSHGGQGAGETQYF. The CDR3 DNA follows: TGCGCCAGCAGTCACGGAGGGCAGGGGGCAGGGGAGACCCAGTACTTC.

The chain recombines TRBV5-4 with TRBJ2-4, with D tentatively TRBD2 (7 bases). V lost 0 bases to trimming and J lost 1 base, with 8 bases between them. The CDR3 has 15 residues. The V gene's germline CDR1 is SGHNT and CDR2 YYREEE (reference sequence). The CDR3 region is CASSLEGGAKNIQYF. In nucleotides, the CDR3 is TGTGCCAGCAGCTTGGAGGGGGGGGCCAAAAACATTCAGTACTTC.

This clone was observed a handful of times. The rearrangement joins TRBV27 to TRBJ1-5, with a possible D match to TRBD1 (6 bases). CDR1 MNHEY and CDR2 SMNVEV come from the germline V gene (reference sequence). The CDR3 totals 14 residues. With 2 bases removed from V and 3 bases from J, the gap between germline ends came to 8 bases. CDR3 nucleotides: TGTGCCAGCAGTTTAGGACAGCACAATCAGCCCCAGCATTTT. It is translated as CASSLGQHNQPQHF.

This rearrangement joins TRBV30 to TRBJ1-2; 10 bases agree with TRBD1. CDR3 length equals 14 residues. Germline assignment: CDR1 GTSNPN and CDR2 SVGIG (reference sequence). J lost 4 bases, V lost 3 bases, and 5 bases had no gene match. The CDR3 is CAWRDRDRGYGYTF. CDR3 sequence (DNA): TGTGCCTGGAGGGACCGGGACAGGGGCTATGGCTACACCTTC. Using reference TRBV30 and TRBJ1-2 for the parts outside the CDR3, the full variable domain is SQTIHQWPATLVQPVGSPLSLECTVEGTSNPNLYWYRQAAGRGLQLLFYSVGIGQISSEVPQNLSASRPQDRQFILSSKKLLLSDSGFYLCAWRDRDRGYGYTFGSGTRLTVV.

The chain recombines TRBV6-6 with TRBJ1-2, with 8 positions matching TRBD1. The germline CDR1 and CDR2 sequences are MNHNY and SVGAGI (reference sequence). J lost 7 bases, V lost 2 bases, and 3 bases had no gene match. CDR3 length equals 13 residues. This CDR3 is CASSYDRGGGYTF. The CDR3 DNA is TGTGCCAGCAGTTACGACAGGGGAGGTGGCTACACCTTC.

The rearrangement joins TRBV5-5 to TRBJ1-3, with D tentatively TRBD1 (5 bases). Germline V CDR1 and CDR2: SGHKS, YYEKEE (reference sequence). CDR3 length: 18 amino acids. V lost 1 base and J 3 bases, leaving 20 bases between the germline ends. The CDR3 sequence: CASSLRAEQDGGGNTIYF. DNA for the CDR3: TGTGCCAGCAGCTTGAGGGCAGAACAGGATGGTGGTGGAAACACCATATATTTT.

The chain joins TRBV4-2 to TRBJ2-3; TRBD2 is a possible D gene (5 bases). The CDR3 totals 16 residues. Germline CDR1 is LGHNA and CDR2 is YNFKEQ. Trimming shortened V by 1 base and J by 0 bases, and 11 bases separated the two germline ends. The CDR3 DNA is TGTGCCAGCAGCCAAGTGGGCGGGCCCAGCACAGATACGCAGTATTTT. Translating it yields CASSQVGGPSTDTQYF.

The chain couples TRBV9 to TRBJ2-5, with 12 bases aligning to TRBD2. Trimming removed 3 bases from V and 4 bases from J; junction bases left unmatched: 13. The CDR3 length is 18 residues. Per the germline V gene, CDR1 is SGDLS and CDR2 is YYNGEE. DNA of the CDR3: TGTGCCAGCAGCGCCGAGACGGCGACTAGCGGGGGAAGAGAGACCCAGTACTTC. It specifies CASSAETATSGGRETQYF.

This rearrangement joins TRBV7-8 to TRBJ1-1, with D tentatively TRBD1 (6 bases). The CDR3 extends over 15 amino acids. Germline CDR1 and CDR2: SGHVS and FQNEAQ. The ends were cut back, 5 bases at V and 1 base at J, with 14 bases in the middle. For the CDR3, the DNA is TGTGCCAGCAGCAGCCAGGGGCTGGGGAACACTGAAGCTTTCTTT. Its translation: CASSSQGLGNTEAFF.

A remark on this clone: The sample holds other DNA sequences that translate to the same CDR3. DNA for the CDR3: TGTGCCACCAGAGAGAGGGGAGGCACTGAAGCTTTCTTT. It codes for CATRERGGTEAFF. The chain links TRBV24-1 to TRBJ1-1; tentatively, D is TRBD1 (5 bases). The CDR3 consists of 13 residues. Trimming shortened V by 7 bases and J by 4 bases, and 12 bases separated the two germline ends. Germline V CDR1 and CDR2: KGHDR, SFDVKD.

This rearrangement joins TRBV20-1 to TRBJ2-7; D uncertain. CDR1 is DFQATT, CDR2 SNEGSKA, per germline (reference sequence). This CDR3 is 11 amino acids long. The V and J ends lost 0 bases and 7 bases respectively, with 7 bases between them. The DNA of the CDR3 is TGCAGTGCTAGAGAGAACAGTGAGCAGTACTTC. It translates to CSARENSEQYF.

The chain employs TRBV5-6 and TRBJ2-5; no clear D gene. V was shortened by 1 base and J by 1 base, with 5 bases between the two germline ends. The CDR3 has 13 amino acids. Germline-derived CDR1 and CDR2 are SGHDT and YYEEEE. CDR3 DNA sequence: TGTGCCAGCAGCTTGTTCGTCCAAGAGACCCAGTACTTC. Translated, it gives CASSLFVQETQYF.

This clone was observed at least ten times. The J gene is TRBJ1-2, the V gene TRBV30; 8 nucleotides agree with TRBD1. The CDR3 loop spans 14 amino acids. Trimming at V came to 1 base and at J to 8 bases, leaving 9 bases not matched to a gene. Germline CDR1 GTSNPN, CDR2 SVGIG (reference sequence). This CDR3 reads CAWSAWQGAGGYTF. CDR3 DNA: TGTGCCTGGAGTGCTTGGCAGGGGGCCGGAGGCTACACCTTC.

This clone was seen a single time. The chain joins TRBV5-4 to TRBJ2-1; perhaps TRBD1 as D (6 bases). This CDR3 has 16 amino acids. The V and J ends lost 2 bases and 1 base respectively, with 13 bases between them. Germline CDR1 reads SGHNT; CDR2 reads YYREEE (reference sequence). The CDR3 is CASSFEFQGSYNEQFF. The DNA for the CDR3 is TGTGCCAGCAGCTTTGAGTTTCAGGGGTCCTACAATGAGCAGTTCTTC. The variable domain in full, completed from reference TRBV5-4 and TRBJ2-1, reads ETGVTQSPTHLIKTRGQQVTLRCSSQSGHNTVSWYQQALGQGPQFIFQYYREEENGRGNFPPRFSGLQFPNYSSELNVNALELDDSALYLCASSFEFQGSYNEQFFGPGTRLTVL.

This clone was found once. This chain joins TRBV6-2 or TRBV6-3 and TRBJ2-2, with 8 bases that match TRBD2. Germline CDR1 is MNHEY and CDR2 is SVGEGT. J lost 2 bases, V lost 0 bases, and 11 bases had no gene match. The CDR3 is made up of 19 amino acids. CDR3 sequence: CASSYSTASGSANTGELFF. The CDR3 region has the DNA TGTGCCAGCAGTTACTCGACGGCTAGCGGGTCAGCTAACACCGGGGAGCTGTTTTTT.

The chain carries TRBV27 and TRBJ1-4; TRBD1 agrees at 8 bases. There are 14 residues in the CDR3. Germline CDR1 is MNHEY and CDR2 is SMNVEV (reference sequence). V shed 8 bases, J shed 6 bases, and the junction held 8 bases outside the gene matches. Here the CDR3 DNA reads TGTGCCAGCCAAAACAGGGGGAGGCATGAAAAACTGTTTTTT. Protein sequence: CASQNRGRHEKLFF. The whole variable domain, remainder taken from reference TRBV27 and TRBJ1-4, is EAQVTQNPRYLITVTGKKLTVTCSQNMNHEYMSWYRQDPGLGLRQIYYSMNVEVTDKGDVPEGYKVSRKEKRNFPLILESPSPNQTSLYFCASQNRGRHEKLFFGSGTQLSVL.

The chain has TRBV29-1 and TRBJ2-1; 13 bases agree with TRBD2. Per germline, CDR1 SQVTM and CDR2 ANQGSEA. V was clipped by 1 base and J by 1 base; unmatched bases: 16. This CDR3 comprises 21 residues. CDR3 sequence reads: CSVEALDSTSGGAMSYNEQFF. Here the CDR3 DNA reads TGCAGCGTTGAAGCCCTAGATTCTACTAGCGGGGGGGCGATGTCCTACAATGAGCAGTTCTTC.

V and J are TRBV7-9 and TRBJ1-5, with D possibly being TRBD1 (5 bases). Germline V gene sequence: CDR1 SEHNR, CDR2 FQNEAQ (reference sequence). The CDR3 spans 16 residues. V was pared by 5 bases and J by 2 bases, with 16 bases between. Here the CDR3 reads CASSPLPGGGNQPQHF. The CDR3 nucleotides read TGTGCCAGCAGCCCCCTCCCGGGGGGGGGCAATCAGCCCCAGCATTTT.

The V and J genes are TRBV19 and TRBJ2-1, with 10 bases that match TRBD1. The CDR3 loop spans 14 amino acids. CDR1 and CDR2 (germline): LNHDA, SQIVND (reference sequence). The junction had 8 bases not matched to a gene; V was cut back by 6 bases and J by 9 bases. The DNA for the CDR3 is TGTGCCAGTAGGCGGACAGGGGGAACAGTTGAGCAGTTCTTC. It specifies CASRRTGGTVEQFF.

V usage is TRBV4-2 and J usage is TRBJ2-2; D possibly corresponds to TRBD1 (7 bases). CDR3 size: 18 residues. Germline loops: CDR1 LGHNA, CDR2 YNFKEQ. Trimming stripped 0 bases from V and 7 bases from J, with 21 bases between. CDR3 loop: CASSQEPRGGGENGELFF. The CDR3 DNA follows: TGTGCCAGCAGCCAAGAGCCCAGAGGGGGCGGGGAAAACGGGGAGCTGTTTTTT.

The chain combines TRBV19 with TRBJ2-5; D gene ambiguous. The CDR3 sequence is 12 residues long. CDR1 is LNHDA, CDR2 SQIVND, per germline (reference sequence). Trimming took 4 bases from V and 5 from J, leaving 8 bases between them. The DNA for the CDR3 is TGTGCCAGTAGTAGGCCCGGGGAGACCCAGTACTTC. Its protein is CASSRPGETQYF.

The chain joins TRBV27 to TRBJ1-3; 8 nucleotides match TRBD1. The V gene's germline CDR1 is MNHEY and CDR2 SMNVEV (reference sequence). The CDR3 length is 14 residues. The V segment lost 6 bases and the J segment 2 bases; nucleotides outside the gene matches: 3. The DNA of the CDR3 is TGTGCCAGCAGCTCCAGGGGGCCTGGAAACACCATATATTTT. Residues: CASSSRGPGNTIYF.